The 27 T cell receptor beta chains reported below all come from one sample, sequenced in a study of regulatory T cells in long-lasting Graves disease. The time point is: persistent/refractory GD, antithyroid drugs over 5 years with positive TRAb. PBMC RNA was the source of the TCR library. Construction of TCR beta libraries relied on iRepertoire HTBI primers and on Arm-PCR targeting CDR3 regions. TCRdb passed the multiplex PCR reads through MiXCR, listing each CDR3 protein once. The data show almost 350,000 distinct CDR3 sequences, with roughly a fifth seen just once and less than 35% held by the top ten. The sample was peripheral blood mononuclear cells (PBMCs), taken when the disease was refractory, from a patient treated with antithyroid drugs. The receptors were sampled from a female donor with Graves disease.

The chain has TRBV3-1 and TRBJ2-7, with 13 positions matching TRBD2. Germline CDR1 LGHDT, CDR2 YNNKEL (reference sequence). The V and J ends lost 8 bases and 6 bases, in that order; junction bases with no gene match: 4. This CDR3 comprises 13 residues. This chain's CDR3 is CASGGLAGVEQYF. The CDR3 DNA sequence: TGTGCCAGCGGAGGACTAGCGGGAGTCGAGCAGTACTTC.

For this clonotype: Possible read error: a much larger clone is one base away. Lacking the conserved final phenylalanine or tryptophan, this CDR3 likely reflects a read error. The rearrangement uses TRBV2 and TRBJ1-6, with D possibly being TRBD1 (5 bases). This CDR3 comprises 14 residues. Looked up from germline, CDR1 is SNHLY and CDR2 is FYNNEI. V lost 7 bases, J lost 8 bases, and 15 bases lay in between. CDR3 sequence (DNA): TGTGCCAGCAAGGATGGGGAAGGGGATTCACCCCTCCACTCT. Translated: CASKDGEGDSPLHS.

This clonotype came up once. The rearrangement uses TRBV12-3 or TRBV12-4 and TRBJ2-7; 8 nucleotides align to TRBD1. Germline trimming cut 6 bases from V and 2 bases from J; bases unmatched to any gene: 12. The CDR3 sequence is 16 residues long. The CDR3 nucleotides are TGTGCCAGCAGCTCAATACCGGGACAGGCTGCCTACGAGCAGTACTTC. Translation: CASSSIPGQAAYEQYF.

V is TRBV12-3 or TRBV12-4 and J is TRBJ1-2, with 8 bases aligning to TRBD1. The CDR3 is 16 residues long. Unmatched junction bases numbered 15, after V lost 7 bases and J lost 5 bases. The CDR3 is CASTLGGTGRIYGYTF. The CDR3 DNA reads as TGTGCCAGCACCCTGGGGGGGACAGGCCGAATTTATGGCTACACCTTC.

This clonotype was counted many times. This chain links TRBV28 with TRBJ2-7; D might be TRBD1 (5 bases). This CDR3 contains 14 residues. Trimming left V 2 bases short and J 2 bases short, with 10 bases between. CDR1 is MDHEN and CDR2 is SYDVKM in the germline V gene. CDR3 amino acids: CASSLVAGPYEQYF. The CDR3 bases are TGTGCCAGCAGTTTAGTGGCAGGGCCCTACGAGCAGTACTTC.

This clonotype was counted only a few times. The rearrangement links TRBV5-1 to TRBJ1-4; a weak D match, TRBD1 (5 bases). Trimming stripped 4 bases from V and 5 bases from J, with 18 bases between. Per the germline V gene, CDR1 is SGHRS and CDR2 is YFSETQ. This CDR3 spans 16 amino acids. CDR3 in amino acids: CASSLFSTGANEKLFF. The CDR3 DNA is TGCGCCAGCAGCCTTTTCTCCACCGGGGCCAATGAAAAACTGTTTTTT.

As concerns this clonotype: This may arise from a read error, as a much more abundant clone is one base away. CDR3 DNA sequence: TGTGCCAGCAAGATGGACAGTATGAACCCTGAAGCTTTCTTT. Translated, it gives CASKMDSMNPEAFF. V is TRBV28 and J is TRBJ1-1, with D maybe TRBD1 (6 bases). The CDR3 is 14 amino acids. The germline V gene encodes CDR1 MDHEN and CDR2 SYDVKM.

This clonotype was seen repeatedly, ten times or more. The chain combines TRBV12-3 or TRBV12-4 with TRBJ2-2; no firm D call. V dropped 6 bases and J dropped 7 bases, with 9 bases sitting between them. This CDR3 is built from 12 residues. CDR3 residues: CASSPGDGELFF. The CDR3 DNA is TGTGCCAGCAGCCCCGGAGACGGGGAGCTGTTTTTT.

The count of this clonotype is one. This clone may be a read error of a much larger clone one base away. It is likely a read error, because the conserved phenylalanine at the end of the CDR3 is missing. V and J are TRBV7-9 and TRBJ2-7; weak D call: TRBD2 (6 bases). Germline V gene lookup returns CDR1 SEHNR and CDR2 FQNEAQ (reference sequence). V lost 7 bases and J 3 bases, leaving 7 bases between the germline ends. CDR3 size: 11 residues. The CDR3: CASTGGYEQYL. For the CDR3, the DNA is TGTGCCAGCACCGGGGGCTACGAGCAGTACCTC.

This rearrangement joins TRBV28 to TRBJ1-1; TRBD1 matches at 9 bases. Germline V gives CDR1 MDHEN, CDR2 SYDVKM. V lost 8 bases to trimming and J lost 1 base; unmatched junction nucleotides: 2. The CDR3 covers 13 residues. CDR3 in amino acids: CASGTGWNTEAFF. DNA of the CDR3: TGTGCCAGCGGGACAGGGTGGAACACTGAAGCTTTCTTT.

This clonotype appeared many times. CDR3 sequence reads: CASSLTGGGNQPQHF. The DNA for the CDR3 is TGTGCCAGCAGTCTTACAGGGGGGGGCAATCAGCCCCAGCATTTT. The V and J genes are TRBV12-3 or TRBV12-4 and TRBJ1-5; 8 bases match TRBD1. The CDR3 consists of 15 residues. With 5 bases clipped from V and 2 bases from J, the junction kept 5 bases outside the gene matches.

V gene TRBV20-1 combines with J gene TRBJ2-7; TRBD1 matches at 10 bases. In germline, CDR1 is DFQATT, CDR2 SNEGSKA (reference sequence). With 3 bases clipped from V and 3 bases from J, the junction kept 2 bases outside the gene matches. This CDR3 contains 13 residues. CDR3 in DNA: TGCAGTGCTAGCGGGACAGGGGTCTACGAGCAGTACTTC. Translated: CSASGTGVYEQYF.

The gene calls are TRBV19 and TRBJ1-1; the match to TRBD1 covers 9 bases. The CDR3 is made up of 14 amino acids. Germline CDR1 is LNHDA and CDR2 is SQIVND (reference sequence). Unmatched junction bases numbered 9, after V lost 10 bases and J lost 3 bases. CDR3 DNA: TGTGCCACCCTTCGGGGACAGGGTTACACTGAAGCTTTCTTT. Amino acid sequence: CATLRGQGYTEAFF.

This clonotype was seen once. The V call is TRBV6-1, the J call TRBJ2-1; unclear D gene. CDR1 and CDR2 from the germline V gene are MNHNS and SASEGT. Trimming pared 5 bases from V and 1 base from J, leaving 9 bases between. The CDR3 runs 14 residues. The CDR3 reads CASSHLGSYNEQFF. CDR3 nucleotide sequence: TGTGCCAGCAGTCATCTAGGTTCCTACAATGAGCAGTTCTTC.

This chain uses TRBV4-3 with TRBJ1-2; no reliable D call. The CDR3 is 14 amino acids. Looked up from germline, CDR1 is LGHNA and CDR2 is YSLEER. Trimming removed 0 bases from V and 4 bases from J, with 9 bases in between. CDR3 residues: CASSQDQISYGYTF. In DNA, the CDR3 is TGCGCCAGCAGCCAAGATCAGATCAGCTATGGCTACACCTTC.

This clonotype has ten or more counts. The CDR3 sequence is CASSLGGSSSYEQYF. The DNA for the CDR3 is TGTGCCAGCAGTTTGGGGGGGTCAAGCTCCTACGAGCAGTACTTC. The gene calls are TRBV28 and TRBJ2-7; 7 bases fit TRBD2. The CDR3 consists of 15 residues. Germline V gene data show CDR1 as MDHEN and CDR2 as SYDVKM. V dropped 3 bases and J dropped 0; count of bases not matched to a gene: 5. The whole variable domain, filled in from reference TRBV28 and TRBJ2-7, reads DVKVTQSSRYLVKRTGEKVFLECVQDMDHENMFWYRQDPGLGLRLIYFSYDVKMKEKGDIPEGYSVSREKKERFSLILESASTNQTSMYLCASSLGGSSSYEQYFGPGTRLTVT.

This chain uses TRBV11-3 with TRBJ1-1; no definite D call. V lost 0 bases, J lost 5 bases, and 4 bases lay in between. CDR1 SGHNT and CDR2 YENEEA come from the germline V gene. There are 12 residues in the CDR3. This CDR3 reads CASSLEETEAFF. The CDR3 nucleotides read TGTGCCAGCAGCTTAGAGGAAACTGAAGCTTTCTTT.

The V and J genes are TRBV5-5 and TRBJ1-2; D is ambiguous. V lost 5 bases and J lost 2, with 7 bases in between. The CDR3 has 12 residues. Germline CDR1 and CDR2: SGHKS and YYEKEE (reference sequence). CDR3 coding DNA: TGTGCCAGCAGTGCCGAGAACTATGGCTACACCTTC. Translated, it gives CASSAENYGYTF.

This clonotype was detected ten times or more. The chain joins TRBV4-1 to TRBJ2-5; D might be TRBD1 (5 bases). CDR1 and CDR2 from the germline V gene are MGHRA and YSYEKL. The CDR3 covers 15 residues. The V end lost 1 base, the J end lost 4 bases, and 13 bases lay between the germline ends. CDR3 in DNA: TGCGCCAGCAGCCAAGCATATGGGGCCGGAGAGACCCAGTACTTC. It codes for CASSQAYGAGETQYF.

This clonotype was seen repeatedly, ten times or more. The CDR3 nucleotides are TGTGCCAGCAGCTTAGCGGAGACAGGGCCCTACGAGCAGTACTTC. Protein product: CASSLAETGPYEQYF. The chain couples TRBV7-6 to TRBJ2-7, with TRBD1 matching 7 bases. CDR3 length: 15 residues. Germline loops: CDR1 SGHVS, CDR2 FNYEAQ. J lost 2 bases, V lost 0 bases, and 4 bases had no gene match.

Only a few counts were recorded for this clonotype. The rearrangement joins TRBV30 to TRBJ1-2; no clear D. The V gene's germline CDR1 is GTSNPN and CDR2 SVGIG (reference sequence). The CDR3 sequence is 11 residues long. Deletions cut 3 bases from V and 5 bases from J, with 7 bases between. The CDR3 is CAWSYLYGYTF. In DNA, the CDR3 is TGTGCCTGGAGCTATTTGTATGGCTACACCTTC.

There are many counts of this clonotype. The gene calls are TRBV30 and TRBJ2-7, with D uncertain. V lost 1 base and J lost 6, with 7 bases in between. CDR3 length: 11 amino acids. Germline CDR1 reads GTSNPN; CDR2 reads SVGIG (reference sequence). The CDR3 loop reads CAWSGQSEQYF. The CDR3 bases are TGTGCCTGGAGTGGACAATCCGAGCAGTACTTC.

This chain joins TRBV7-3 and TRBJ2-3, with TRBD1 identical over 10 bases. The germline V gene encodes CDR1 SGHTA and CDR2 FQGTGA. V shed 5 bases, J shed 1 base, and the junction held 15 bases outside the gene matches. The CDR3 extends over 19 amino acids. This chain's CDR3 is CASSNPTGGAGKGTDTQYF. CDR3 sequence (DNA): TGTGCCAGCAGCAACCCGACAGGGGGCGCTGGAAAGGGCACAGATACGCAGTATTTT.

This clonotype showed up many times. The gene calls are TRBV6-5 and TRBJ1-5; no firm D call. The ends were cut back, 0 bases at V and 4 bases at J, with 19 bases in the middle. This CDR3 is built from 18 residues. Per germline, CDR1 MNHEY and CDR2 SVGAGI. The CDR3 region is CASSYSGGGSTLNQPQHF. CDR3 DNA sequence: TGTGCCAGCAGTTACTCCGGAGGAGGGAGTACCCTAAATCAGCCCCAGCATTTT.

This clonotype was seen many times. The chain has TRBV5-1 and TRBJ1-6, with D unclear. This CDR3 region has 15 residues. With 2 bases removed from V and 9 bases from J, the gap between germline ends came to 15 bases. CDR1 SGHRS and CDR2 YFSETQ come from the germline V gene. For the CDR3, the DNA is TGCGCCAGCAGCTTACGCCTTCAAAGCGGTTCACCCCTCCACTTT. Encoded protein: CASSLRLQSGSPLHF.

Many counts were recorded for this clonotype. The V call is TRBV29-1, the J call TRBJ1-2, with a tentative D call TRBD1 (6 bases). Germline V gene sequence: CDR1 SQVTM, CDR2 ANQGSEA. This CDR3 has 15 amino acids. The V gene lost 7 bases and the J gene lost 0 bases, with 18 bases spanning the gap. CDR3 coding DNA: TGCAGCGCCATTTCTAACAGGGCAGCTAACTATGGCTACACCTTC. It yields the protein CSAISNRAANYGYTF.

This clonotype showed up many times. The V gene is TRBV3-1, the J gene TRBJ1-1; 7 nucleotides line up with TRBD1. The CDR3 has 13 amino acids. Trimming took 6 bases from V and 1 from J; bases not matched to a gene: 2. Germline V gene lookup returns CDR1 LGHDT and CDR2 YNNKEL (reference sequence). The CDR3: CASRDRANTEAFF. Here the CDR3 DNA reads TGTGCCAGCAGAGACAGGGCGAACACTGAAGCTTTCTTT.